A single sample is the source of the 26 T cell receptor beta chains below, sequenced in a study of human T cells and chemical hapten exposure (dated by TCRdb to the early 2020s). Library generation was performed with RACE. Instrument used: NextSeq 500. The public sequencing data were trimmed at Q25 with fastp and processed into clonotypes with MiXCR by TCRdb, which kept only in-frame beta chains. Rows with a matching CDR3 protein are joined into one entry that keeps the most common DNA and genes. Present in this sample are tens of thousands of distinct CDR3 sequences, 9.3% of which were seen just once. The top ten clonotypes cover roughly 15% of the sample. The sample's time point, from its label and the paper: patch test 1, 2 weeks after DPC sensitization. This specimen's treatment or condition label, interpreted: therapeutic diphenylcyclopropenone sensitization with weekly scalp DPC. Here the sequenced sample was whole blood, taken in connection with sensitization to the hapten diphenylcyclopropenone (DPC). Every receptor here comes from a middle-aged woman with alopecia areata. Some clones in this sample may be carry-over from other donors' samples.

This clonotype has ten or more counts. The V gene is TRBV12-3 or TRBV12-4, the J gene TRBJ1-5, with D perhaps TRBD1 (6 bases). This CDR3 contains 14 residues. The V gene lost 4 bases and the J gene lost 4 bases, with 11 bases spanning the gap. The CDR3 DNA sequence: TGTGCCAGCAGTTCAGGGGACCAAAATCAGCCCCAGCATTTT. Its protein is CASSSGDQNQPQHF.

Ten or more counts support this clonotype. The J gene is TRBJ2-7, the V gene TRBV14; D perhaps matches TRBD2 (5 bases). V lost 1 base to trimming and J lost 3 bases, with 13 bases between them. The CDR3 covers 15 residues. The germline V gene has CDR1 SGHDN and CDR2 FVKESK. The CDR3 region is CASSQARTELYEQYF. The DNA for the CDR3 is TGTGCCAGCAGCCAAGCTCGGACTGAGCTCTACGAGCAGTACTTC.

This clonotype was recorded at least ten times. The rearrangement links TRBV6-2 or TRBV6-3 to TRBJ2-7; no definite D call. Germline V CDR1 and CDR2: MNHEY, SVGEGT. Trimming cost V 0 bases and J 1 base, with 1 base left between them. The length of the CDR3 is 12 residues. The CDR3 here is CASSYSSYEQYF. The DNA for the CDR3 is TGTGCCAGCAGTTACTCTTCCTACGAGCAGTACTTC.

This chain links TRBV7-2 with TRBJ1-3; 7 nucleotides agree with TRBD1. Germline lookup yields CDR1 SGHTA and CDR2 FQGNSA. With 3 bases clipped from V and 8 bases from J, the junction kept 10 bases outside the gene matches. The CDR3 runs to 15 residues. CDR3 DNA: TGTGCCAGCAGCTTCGCACAGGGGCTAGGCTACACCATATATTTT. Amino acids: CASSFAQGLGYTIYF.

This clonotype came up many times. This CDR3 reads CASSDRSYEQYF. The CDR3 nucleotides are TGTGCCAGCAGTGATCGGAGCTACGAGCAGTACTTC. The genes are TRBV25-1 and TRBJ2-7, with D uncertain. The V and J ends lost 3 bases and 3 bases respectively, with 6 bases between them. The germline gives CDR1 MGHDK, CDR2 SYGVNS. The CDR3 runs 12 residues.

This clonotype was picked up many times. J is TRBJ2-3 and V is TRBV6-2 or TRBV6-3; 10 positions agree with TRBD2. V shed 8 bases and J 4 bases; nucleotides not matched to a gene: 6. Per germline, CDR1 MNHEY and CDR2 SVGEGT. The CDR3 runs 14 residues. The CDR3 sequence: CASVAGGDADTQYF. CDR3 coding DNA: TGTGCCAGCGTAGCGGGGGGTGACGCAGATACGCAGTATTTT.

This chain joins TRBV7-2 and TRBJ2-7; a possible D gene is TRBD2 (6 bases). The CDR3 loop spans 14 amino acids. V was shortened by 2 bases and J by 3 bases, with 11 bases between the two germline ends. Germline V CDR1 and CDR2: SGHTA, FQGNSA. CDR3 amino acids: CASSLPNGGYEQYF. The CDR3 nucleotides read TGTGCCAGCAGCTTACCCAACGGGGGCTACGAGCAGTACTTC. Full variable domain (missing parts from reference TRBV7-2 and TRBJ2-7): GAGVSQSPSNKVTEKGKDVELRCDPISGHTALYWYRQSLGQGLEFLIYFQGNSAPDKSGLPSDRFSAERTGGSVSTLTIQRTQQEDSAVYLCASSLPNGGYEQYFGPGTRLTVT.

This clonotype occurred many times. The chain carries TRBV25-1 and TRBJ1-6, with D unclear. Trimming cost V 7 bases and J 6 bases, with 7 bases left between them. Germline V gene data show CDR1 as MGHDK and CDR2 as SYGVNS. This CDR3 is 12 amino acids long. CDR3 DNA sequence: TGTGCCAGCACCACCATTAATTCACCCCTCCACTTT. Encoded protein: CASTTINSPLHF.

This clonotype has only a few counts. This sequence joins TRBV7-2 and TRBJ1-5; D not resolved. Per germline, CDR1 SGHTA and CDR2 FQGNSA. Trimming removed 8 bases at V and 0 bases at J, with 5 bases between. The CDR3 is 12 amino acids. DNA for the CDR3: TGTGCCAGCGGTGATAGCAATCAGCCCCAGCATTTT. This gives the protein CASGDSNQPQHF. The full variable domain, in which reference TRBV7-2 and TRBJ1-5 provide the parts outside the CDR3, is GAGVSQSPSNKVTEKGKDVELRCDPISGHTALYWYRQSLGQGLEFLIYFQGNSAPDKSGLPSDRFSAERTGGSVSTLTIQRTQQEDSAVYLCASGDSNQPQHFGDGTRLSIL.

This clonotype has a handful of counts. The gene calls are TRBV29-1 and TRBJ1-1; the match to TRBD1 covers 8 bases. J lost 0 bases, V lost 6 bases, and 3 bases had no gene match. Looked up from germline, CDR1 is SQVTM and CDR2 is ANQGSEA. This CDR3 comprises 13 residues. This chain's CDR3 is CSVDRGVNTEAFF. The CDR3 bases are TGCAGCGTCGACAGGGGAGTGAACACTGAAGCTTTCTTT.

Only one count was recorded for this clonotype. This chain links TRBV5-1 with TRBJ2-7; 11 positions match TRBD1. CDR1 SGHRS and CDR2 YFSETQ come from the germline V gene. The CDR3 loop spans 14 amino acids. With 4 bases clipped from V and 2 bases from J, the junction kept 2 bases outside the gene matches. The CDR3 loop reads CASSTGQGAYEQYF. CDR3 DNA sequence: TGCGCCAGCAGCACGGGACAGGGGGCCTACGAGCAGTACTTC.

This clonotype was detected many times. CDR3 loop: CSVDTGAVGYTF. CDR3 in DNA: TGCAGCGTTGACACGGGGGCGGTTGGCTACACCTTC. V is TRBV29-1 and J is TRBJ1-2; a weak D match, TRBD1 (6 bases). This CDR3 is 12 amino acids long. Germline values: CDR1 SQVTM, CDR2 ANQGSEA. Trimming removed 3 bases from V and 7 bases from J, with 12 bases in between.

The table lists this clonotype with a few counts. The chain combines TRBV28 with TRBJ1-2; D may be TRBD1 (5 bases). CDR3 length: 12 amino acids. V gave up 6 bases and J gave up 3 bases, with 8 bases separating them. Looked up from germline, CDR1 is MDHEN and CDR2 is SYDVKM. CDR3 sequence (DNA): TGTGCCAGCAGCGAGGGGTACTATGGCTACACCTTC. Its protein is CASSEGYYGYTF.

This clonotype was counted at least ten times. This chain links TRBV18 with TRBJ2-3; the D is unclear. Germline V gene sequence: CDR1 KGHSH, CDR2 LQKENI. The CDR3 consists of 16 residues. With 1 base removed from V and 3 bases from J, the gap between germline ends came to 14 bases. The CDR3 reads CASSPRVAWGTDTQYF. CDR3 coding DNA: TGTGCCAGCTCACCACGGGTCGCGTGGGGTACAGATACGCAGTATTTT.

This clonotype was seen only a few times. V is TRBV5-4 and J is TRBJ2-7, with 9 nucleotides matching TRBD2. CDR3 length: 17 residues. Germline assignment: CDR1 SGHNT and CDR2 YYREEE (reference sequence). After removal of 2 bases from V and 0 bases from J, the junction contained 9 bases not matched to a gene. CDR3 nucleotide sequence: TGTGCCAGCAGCTTTAGCGGGGGACCTACTAGCTCCTACGAGCAGTACTTC. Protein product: CASSFSGGPTSSYEQYF.

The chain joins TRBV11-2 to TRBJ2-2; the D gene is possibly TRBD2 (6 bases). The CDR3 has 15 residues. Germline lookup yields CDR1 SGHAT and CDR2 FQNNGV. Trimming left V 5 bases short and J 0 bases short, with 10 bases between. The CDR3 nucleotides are TGTGCCAGCAGCCGCGGGACTTCGAACACCGGGGAGCTGTTTTTT. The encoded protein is CASSRGTSNTGELFF.

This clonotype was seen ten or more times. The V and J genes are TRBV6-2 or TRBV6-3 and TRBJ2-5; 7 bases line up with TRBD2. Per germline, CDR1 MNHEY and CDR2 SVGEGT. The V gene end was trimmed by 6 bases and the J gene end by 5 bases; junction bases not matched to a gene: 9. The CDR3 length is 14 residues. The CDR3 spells CASSPGLGRETQYF. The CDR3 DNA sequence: TGTGCCAGCAGCCCTGGACTAGGGCGGGAGACCCAGTACTTC.

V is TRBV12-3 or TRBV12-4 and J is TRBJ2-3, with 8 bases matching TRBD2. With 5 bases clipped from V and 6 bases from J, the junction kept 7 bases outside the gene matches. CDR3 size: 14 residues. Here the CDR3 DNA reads TGTGCCAGCAGTCCCGGGGGGGCAGCCGATACGCAGTATTTT. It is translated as CASSPGGAADTQYF.

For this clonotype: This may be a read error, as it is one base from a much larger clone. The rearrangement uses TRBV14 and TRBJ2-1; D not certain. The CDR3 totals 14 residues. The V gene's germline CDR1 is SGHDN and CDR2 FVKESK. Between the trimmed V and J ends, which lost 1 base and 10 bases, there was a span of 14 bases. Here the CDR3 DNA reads TGTGCCAGCAGCCAAGCCTTGTTGAGGCTCGAGCAGTTCTTC. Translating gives CASSQALLRLEQFF.

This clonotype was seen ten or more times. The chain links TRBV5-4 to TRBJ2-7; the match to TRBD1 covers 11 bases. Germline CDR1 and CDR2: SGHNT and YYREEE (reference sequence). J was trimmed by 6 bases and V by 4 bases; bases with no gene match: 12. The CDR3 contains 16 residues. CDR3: CASSPGWGQGGAEQYF. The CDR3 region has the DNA TGTGCCAGCAGCCCCGGATGGGGACAGGGGGGGGCCGAGCAGTACTTC.

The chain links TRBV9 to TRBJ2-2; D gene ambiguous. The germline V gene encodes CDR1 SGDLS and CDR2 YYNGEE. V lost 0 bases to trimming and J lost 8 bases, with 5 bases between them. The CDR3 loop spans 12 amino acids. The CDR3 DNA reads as TGTGCCAGCAGCGTAGGTGAAGGGGAGCTGTTTTTT. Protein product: CASSVGEGELFF.

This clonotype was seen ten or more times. This chain's CDR3 is CSVAPGQGPYPYEQYF. The CDR3 DNA reads as TGCAGCGTTGCGCCAGGCCAGGGCCCTTATCCCTACGAGCAGTACTTC. This chain links TRBV29-1 with TRBJ2-7, with D perhaps matching TRBD1 (5 bases). Trimming took 4 bases from V and 2 from J, leaving 21 bases between them. The CDR3 runs 16 residues. Germline-derived CDR1 and CDR2 are SQVTM and ANQGSEA.

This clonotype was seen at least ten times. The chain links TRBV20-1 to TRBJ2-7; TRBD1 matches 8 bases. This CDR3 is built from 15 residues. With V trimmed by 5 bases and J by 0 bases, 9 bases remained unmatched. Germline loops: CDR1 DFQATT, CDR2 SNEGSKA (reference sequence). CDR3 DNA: TGCAGTGCTCCCCCCACGGACAGGGTCTCCTACGAGCAGTACTTC. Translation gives CSAPPTDRVSYEQYF.

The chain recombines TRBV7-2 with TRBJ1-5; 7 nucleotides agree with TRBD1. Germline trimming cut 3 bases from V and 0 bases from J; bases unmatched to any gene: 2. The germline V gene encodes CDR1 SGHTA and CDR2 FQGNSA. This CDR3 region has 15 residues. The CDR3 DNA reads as TGTGCCAGCAGCTTGGACAGGAATAGCAATCAGCCCCAGCATTTT. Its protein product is CASSLDRNSNQPQHF.

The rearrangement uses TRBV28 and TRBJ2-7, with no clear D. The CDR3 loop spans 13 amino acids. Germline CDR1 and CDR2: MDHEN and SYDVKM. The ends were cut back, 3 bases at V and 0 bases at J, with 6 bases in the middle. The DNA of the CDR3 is TGTGCCAGCAGTTTGGACGGCTCCTACGAGCAGTACTTC. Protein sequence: CASSLDGSYEQYF.

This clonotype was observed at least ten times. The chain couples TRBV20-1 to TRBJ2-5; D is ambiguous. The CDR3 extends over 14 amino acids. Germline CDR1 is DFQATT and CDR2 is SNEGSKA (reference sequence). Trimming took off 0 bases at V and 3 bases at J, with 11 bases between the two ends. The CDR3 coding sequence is TGCAGTGCTAGAGATTGGCTACCCAAAGAGACCCAGTACTTC. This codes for CSARDWLPKETQYF.